The T cell receptor beta chain under discussion was sequenced for a study of cytomegalovirus exposure and HLA in healthy donors (dated by TCRdb to about 2017). Background on the whole study: According to an earlier analysis of a few hundred of the donors, 150 million to 200 million T cells yielded 95 million to 140 million unique TCR beta sequences and roughly 280 Gb of sequence data. Approximately 300 gigabases of sequencing data and around 88 million unique TCR sequences made up an early release that covered several hundred HLA-typed donors. Of the roughly 410 genotyped donors, 81% were placed in the genetic ancestry cluster associated with self-reported Caucasian donors. The aim of the study was to test whether cataloging public T cell receptors could identify signatures of past pathogen exposure. The study used immunosequencing to profile the T cell repertoires of approximately 640 subjects and linked those repertoires to cytomegalovirus serostatus. Besides the first cohort of approximately 710 subjects, a separate validation cohort made up of 120 or so different subjects was used. To predict cytomegalovirus infection status, the study brought together high-throughput TCR immunosequencing, statistical association of individual TCRs with disease status, and machine learning. To study patterns of TCR occurrence, a later analysis re-analyzed previously published TCR beta repertoires from around 660 donors and added high-resolution HLA genotyping. In the later analysis, no new phenotypic data were used to find candidate immune exposures; instead, reliance was placed on TCR beta sequences and their occurrence across donors. To decide whether each TCR beta V gene segment behaved as functional or pseudogenic, an earlier analysis of some 570 of the donors relied on high-throughput TCR beta sequencing. Donor age, sex, ethnicity and CMV serostatus were compiled together with the repertoire data. A later genetic analysis took genome-wide SNP genotypes for about three fifths of the 666 donors and used that subset as a discovery cohort. All discovery cohort repertoires had been generated using a single sequencing platform. Both class I and class II loci were covered by HLA typing, at four-digit resolution. Typing coverage differed by locus: A, B, C, DRB1 and DQB1 were typed in about 629-640 donors, DQA1 in about 500, DPA1 in over 600, and DPB1 in 450 to 490. Because of strong linkage in the cohort, roughly five DR-DQ haplotypes were treated as single units for association and clustering. Across 398 genotyped donors of the cohort, an average of about 240,000 unique TCR beta nucleotide sequences per donor were sequenced, and approximately 19% of those sequences were non-productive. Study-wide conclusions, independent of this receptor: Only TCR beta chains were sequenced in this cohort, and the absence of alpha or paired-chain data limited detectable features. A later analysis found that TCR association rates varied across HLA loci, with DRB1 alleles showing the most associated TCRs and HLA-C alleles the fewest. Correlated functional status among segregating V segments might reflect linkage disequilibrium, but an unknown experimental factor could not be ruled out. In a later analysis, several top co-occurrence clusters were reported to appear linked to parvovirus B19, influenza, CMV and Epstein-Barr virus. Presence/absence analyses assumed roughly uniform sequencing depth across donors, an assumption that may not hold. Over 15 rarely observed V segments, including chromosome 9 orphons, were excluded from the earlier analysis of a few hundred of the donors because counts were too low. Because HLA typing was missing for some donors at each locus, association tests included only the typed subset. A later analysis found that HLA-associated TCR beta chains were more clonally expanded and had lower generation probabilities than equally common non-associated chains. An earlier analysis of around 540 of the donors showed that most TCR beta V segments appeared in productive rearrangements either about 87% or about 30% of the time, which broadly matched IMGT annotations. It was suggested by the authors that the approach could potentially be generalized to other disease states and immunological phenotypes. Most TCR sequences were observed very rarely across donors, whereas some public TCRs were present in many individuals. A further reported finding was that TCR beta sequences accurately predicted the HLA-A and HLA-B alleles for most subjects in the first cohort. In a later genetic analysis, a missense DCLRE1C variant was associated with V-gene and J-gene trimming of TCR beta chains, and the association was replicated in an independent cohort. Assigning TCR associations to individual alleles was difficult when HLA alleles, especially DR and DQ, strongly co-occurred. A cluster of highly shared sequence variants was judged likely to represent a technical artifact of the sequencing pipeline. In a later genetic analysis, fewer N-insertions in productive TCRs were reported among donors in an Asian-associated ancestry cluster than the approximately 630-donor mean. Cytomegalovirus status was reported to be diagnosed by the classifier with high specificity and sensitivity in both the original and validation cohorts. A few of the identified cytomegalovirus-associated TCR beta chains were confirmed in vitro to be specific for cytomegalovirus antigens. At a false discovery rate of 0.05, a later analysis linked around 15,000 TCR beta sequences to specific HLA alleles. Because the 87-base-pair reads could not distinguish some IMGT-functional V segments, including TRBV6-2 and TRBV6-3, those segments were excluded. CMV serostatus was the only immune exposure information available for the cohort. A later analysis found that most CMV-associated TCR beta chains appeared HLA-restricted, with HLA associations seemingly driven largely by CMV exposure. A total of roughly 160 TCR beta chains were listed by the study as associated with cytomegalovirus.

Library preparation used the immunoSEQ multiplex PCR assay. A mixture of 60 forward primers for TCR Vbeta segments and 13 reverse primers for TCR Jbeta segments was used in the multiplex PCR. The CDR3 region of rearranged TCR beta genes was amplified from genomic DNA by a multiplex PCR assay. Amplified TCR beta libraries were sequenced as 87-base-pair reads on the Illumina HiSeq System. On the study's bioinformatics: A later analysis tallied roughly 76 million unique TCR beta chains across the 550 to 850 repertoires, and approximately 12 million of those chains were shared by two or more donors. Raw reads were error-corrected and collapsed into unique sequences by a nearest-neighbor algorithm in which closely related sequences were merged to remove PCR and sequencing errors. Alignment of CDR3 sequences to IMGT reference sequences was used to assign V, D and J gene segments. Each retained sequence needed at least a six-nucleotide match to both a V gene segment and a J gene segment. Rearrangements were called productive when the CDR3 lacked stop codons and stayed in frame with V and J; all others were non-productive. CDR3 was defined according to IMGT convention as the region running from the second conserved V-encoded cysteine to the conserved J-encoded phenylalanine. The earlier analysis of 587 of the donors excluded sequences that lacked an unambiguous match to a single V gene segment. An earlier analysis of over 450 of the donors classified V segments as functional when productive rearrangements were above 56.7% and as segregating when the standard deviation between donors was above 5%. To diagnose cytomegalovirus status from the catalog of TCR beta chain sequences, a statistical classification framework was built. A later analysis assigned V and J genes by comparing TCR nucleotide sequences with IMGT/GENE-DB human TR gene sequences. The TCRdist pipeline was used in a later analysis to assign CDR3 sequences and most-parsimonious VDJ recombination scenarios. A later analysis defined each TCR beta chain by its CDR3 amino acid sequence plus V-gene family, and excluded reads lacking a unique V-gene family. In a later analysis, 450 to 600 highly shared, low-generation-probability nucleotide sequences were removed to address suspected cross-contamination and a sequencing artifact. For each public chain, a later analysis derived a clonal expansion index from normalized ranks of inferred template counts within each repertoire. A later analysis computed generation probabilities with a VDJ recombination model fitted to out-of-frame rearrangements, and checked the results against IGoR. Hypergeometric tests were used in a later analysis to score TCR-TCR, TCR-HLA and TCR-CMV co-occurrence, with a repertoire-size bias correction applied to the TCR pairs. False discovery rates were estimated in a later analysis by permuting HLA or CMV assignments 20 times. In a later analysis, co-occurring TCRs were grouped using DBSCAN, with TCRdist sequence similarity added in when clustering inside HLA-allele-positive subsets. Repertoires with fewer than 30,000 or more than 120,000 public chains, plus five repertoires with anomalous nucleotide sharing, were excluded from co-occurrence clustering. Held by TCRdb, this immuneACCESS table contains in-frame sequences only and omits some clones. Under half of the omission traces to an unresolved V gene where checked; the cause of the rest is unknown. V, J and clone size derive from that table, while D and trimming were established from the DNA sequence. Present in this sample are some 120,000 clones, about 80% of which were seen just once. Of the sample, 0.95% to 1.1% is held by the ten largest clones.

The cohort consisted of 666 healthy bone marrow donors. At the time of sampling, all cohort members were nominally healthy, though unrecorded immune exposures were likely present. Of the 666 cohort members, fewer than 300 had positive CMV serostatus and fewer than 400 had negative CMV serostatus, and CMV serostatus was not recorded for the donor. Each donor provided a peripheral blood sample, and peripheral blood mononuclear cells were used for TCR beta sequencing. Genomic DNA was extracted from the blood cell samples with the Qiagen DNeasy Blood Extraction Kit. On this clone itself: The target of this receptor is not known. Base-call qualities are not available, and no considerably larger clone is one nucleotide away.

Deletion took 6 bases off V and 5 bases off J, with a span of 16 bases between the germline ends. CDR3 length: 14 amino acids, cysteine to phenylalanine. The retained sequence is limited to the CDR3, 42 bases, with the frame set at the first base. CDR1 SNHLY and CDR2 FYNNEI are derived from the germline V gene. The rearrangement combines TRBV2 with TRBJ1-2; TRBD1 is a weak D gene call, 5 bases matching. This TCR was recovered from a human donor in good health. Sequencing was done on a sample of PBMCs. In nucleotide form, the sequence is TGTGCCAGCAGAGGAAGTAGGGACTTATATGGCTACACCTTC. Its coded protein is CASRGSRDLYGYTF. Full variable domain (CDR3 extended with the reference TRBV2 and TRBJ1-2 proteins): EPEVTQTPSHQVTQMGQEVILRCVPISNHLYFYWYRQILGQKVEFLVSFYNNEISEKSEIFDDQFSVERPDGSNFTLKIRSTKLEDSAMYFCASRGSRDLYGYTFGSGTRLTVV.